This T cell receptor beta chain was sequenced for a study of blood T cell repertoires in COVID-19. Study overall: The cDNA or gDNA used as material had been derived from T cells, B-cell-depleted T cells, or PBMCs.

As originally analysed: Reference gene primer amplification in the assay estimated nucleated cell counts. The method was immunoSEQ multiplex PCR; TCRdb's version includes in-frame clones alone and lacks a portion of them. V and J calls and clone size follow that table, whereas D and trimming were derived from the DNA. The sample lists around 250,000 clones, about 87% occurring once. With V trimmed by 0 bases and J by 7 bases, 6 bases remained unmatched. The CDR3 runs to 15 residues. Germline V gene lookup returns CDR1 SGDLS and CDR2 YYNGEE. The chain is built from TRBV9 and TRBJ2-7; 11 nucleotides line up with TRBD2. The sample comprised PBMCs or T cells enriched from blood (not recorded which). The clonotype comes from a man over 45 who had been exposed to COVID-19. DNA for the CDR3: TGTGCCAGCAGCGTAGGTAGCGGGGGGGCTTGGGAGCAGTACTTC. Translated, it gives CASSVGSGGAWEQYF.